A single sample is the source of the 31 T cell receptor beta chains below, sequenced in a study of Ad26.COV2.S vaccination and SARS-CoV-2 variants. Treatment indicated: around 19 received Ad26.COV2.S at low or high dose, single or two shots; 5 received placebo; per-sample allocation not given. The study sampled participants on day 63 after the first vaccine or placebo injection. Some clones are missing from TCRdb's copy, which holds only in-frame ones; the method was immunoSEQ multiplex PCR. The sample has about 680,000 clones, approximately 88% seen once; the top ten hold around 1.4%. The material sequenced was peripheral blood, taken in a trial of Ad26.COV2.S vaccine versus placebo. All receptors come from a person aged 18-65 years who received the Ad26.COV2.S COVID-19 vaccine or a placebo.

The V and J genes are TRBV12-5 and TRBJ2-5; D assignment may be TRBD1 or TRBD2 (5 bases each). Trimming took off 2 bases at V and 3 bases at J, with 16 bases between the two ends. The CDR3 consists of 16 residues. CDR1 is LGHNT and CDR2 is FRNRAP in the germline V gene. CDR3 sequence (DNA): TGTGCTAGTGGTTTGCGGTCAGGGAGTTTCGAAGAGACCCAGTACTTC. Translating it yields CASGLRSGSFEETQYF.

The chain joins TRBV3-1 (or the pseudogene TRBV3-2) to TRBJ2-4, with 14 bases matching TRBD2. The junction had 7 bases not matched to a gene; V was cut back by 6 bases and J by 0 bases. The germline V gene has CDR1 LGHDT and CDR2 YNNKEL (reference sequence). The CDR3 contains 18 residues. The CDR3 here is CASSTGTSGGIAKNIQYF. The CDR3 DNA is TGTGCCAGCAGTACCGGGACTAGCGGGGGTATAGCCAAAAACATTCAGTACTTC.

The chain couples TRBV6-6 to TRBJ2-2, with D perhaps TRBD2 (6 bases). The germline V gene encodes CDR1 MNHNY and CDR2 SVGAGI (reference sequence). The CDR3 length is 14 residues. The ends were cut back, 5 bases at V and 7 bases at J, with 14 bases in the middle. CDR3 region: CASSPGLKSGELFF. The DNA of the CDR3 is TGTGCCAGCAGTCCGGGACTGAAGAGCGGGGAGCTGTTTTTT.

The chain employs TRBV30 and TRBJ2-7, with 11 bases identical to TRBD2. There are 14 residues in the CDR3. V lost 6 bases, J lost 2 bases, and 6 bases stayed unmatched. Germline V gene sequence: CDR1 GTSNPN, CDR2 SVGIG (reference sequence). CDR3 nucleotide sequence: TGTGCCTGCTTAATTAGCGGGAGGGCCTACGAGCAGTACTTC. As protein: CACLISGRAYEQYF.

The chain carries TRBV7-2 and TRBJ1-1; TRBD1 aligns across 9 bases. This CDR3 has 16 amino acids. Germline assignment: CDR1 SGHTA and CDR2 FQGNSA. The V and J ends lost 5 bases and 0 bases, in that order; junction bases with no gene match: 7. CDR3 DNA sequence: TGTGCCAGCAGCCCCGGGACAGGGACCCTGAACACTGAAGCTTTCTTT. Its protein is CASSPGTGTLNTEAFF.

The sample holds one count of this clone. The V and J genes are TRBV6-5 and TRBJ2-2; D is perhaps TRBD2 (5 bases). The germline V gene has CDR1 MNHEY and CDR2 SVGAGI. This CDR3 contains 13 residues. Trimming pared 6 bases from V and 4 bases from J, leaving 9 bases between. For the CDR3, the DNA is TGTGCCAGCAGAGGCGGGCCCACCGGGGAGCTGTTTTTT. It specifies CASRGGPTGELFF.

The chain joins TRBV24-1 to TRBJ2-3; D is possibly TRBD1 or TRBD2 (6 bases each). Trimming removed 5 bases from V and 3 bases from J, with 17 bases in between. CDR1 is KGHDR and CDR2 is SFDVKD in the germline V gene. CDR3 size: 16 residues. The CDR3 spells CATSAARGAGTDTQYF. CDR3 bases: TGTGCCACCAGTGCTGCTAGGGGGGCTGGGACAGATACGCAGTATTTT.

The rearrangement uses TRBV7-6 and TRBJ2-3; weak D call: TRBD2 (7 bases). Trimming removed 5 bases at V and 3 bases at J, with 18 bases between. CDR1 is SGHVS, CDR2 FNYEAQ, per germline. The CDR3 is 16 amino acids. The CDR3 protein is CASSRGASTLTDTQYF. The CDR3, as DNA: TGTGCCAGCAGCCGGGGGGCATCTACGTTGACAGATACGCAGTATTTT.

This rearrangement joins TRBV10-3 to TRBJ2-1, with 9 bases fitting TRBD1. CDR1 and CDR2 (germline): ENHRY, SYGVKD. The CDR3 extends over 15 amino acids. The ends lost 5 bases at V and 8 bases at J; junction bases unmatched: 10. The CDR3 sequence: CAISSGTGISDEQFF. The CDR3 DNA reads TGTGCCATCAGTTCCGGGACAGGGATATCGGATGAGCAGTTCTTC.

This clone came up once. The CDR3 protein is CASRGTNQPQHF. CDR3 DNA: TGTGCCAGCAGGGGGACAAATCAGCCCCAGCATTTT. J is TRBJ1-5 and V is TRBV2; TRBD1 might be the D (6 bases). Trimming cost V 6 bases and J 4 bases, with 7 bases left between them. The CDR3 runs to 12 residues. Germline V gene sequence: CDR1 SNHLY, CDR2 FYNNEI.

This clone occurred a few times. This rearrangement joins TRBV19 to TRBJ2-7; D perhaps matches TRBD1 (5 bases). V was pared by 1 base and J by 1 base, with 11 bases between. This CDR3 has 15 amino acids. CDR1 and CDR2 (germline): LNHDA, SQIVND (reference sequence). CDR3 residues: CASSIGTLGSYEQYF. The CDR3 DNA reads TGTGCCAGTAGTATAGGGACATTGGGTTCCTACGAGCAGTACTTC.

V gene TRBV5-1 combines with J gene TRBJ2-1; 8 nucleotides agree with TRBD1. This CDR3 has 17 residues. The V and J ends lost 5 bases and 4 bases, in that order; junction bases with no gene match: 14. Germline CDR1 SGHRS, CDR2 YFSETQ. The CDR3 sequence is CASSLDPRDRIYNEQFF. CDR3 nucleotide sequence: TGCGCCAGCAGTCTGGACCCCCGGGACAGGATTTACAATGAGCAGTTCTTC.

This clone was seen a few times. This chain links TRBV12-3 or TRBV12-4 with TRBJ1-6; D may be TRBD1 (6 bases). The CDR3 loop spans 13 amino acids. V lost 3 bases and J 13 bases, leaving 13 bases between the germline ends. The CDR3 loop is CASSFGPQGPLHF. CDR3 coding DNA: TGTGCCAGCAGTTTCGGACCCCAGGGGCCCCTCCACTTT.

The rearrangement uses TRBV5-1 and TRBJ2-7; no clear D gene. CDR1 SGHRS and CDR2 YFSETQ come from the germline V gene. The CDR3 contains 14 residues. The V end was cut by 0 bases, the J end by 0 bases, with 7 bases between. The DNA for the CDR3 is TGCGCCAGCAGCTTGGCCCCCCCCTCCTACGAGCAGTACTTC. Translation: CASSLAPPSYEQYF.

This clone was detected only once. The chain is built from TRBV6-2 or TRBV6-3 and TRBJ2-7; D perhaps matches TRBD1 (5 bases). Looked up from germline, CDR1 is MNHEY and CDR2 is SVGEGT. V gave up 2 bases and J gave up 3 bases, with 17 bases separating them. CDR3 size: 16 residues. The CDR3 protein is CASSYRRANTFYEQYF. CDR3 bases: TGTGCCAGCAGTTACCGCAGGGCTAACACGTTCTACGAGCAGTACTTC.

The chain has TRBV10-1 and TRBJ2-5, with D perhaps matching TRBD2 (6 bases). The V gene lost 3 bases and the J gene lost 10 bases, with 21 bases spanning the gap. CDR3 length: 15 residues. CDR1 WNHNN and CDR2 SYGVQD come from the germline V gene (reference sequence). The CDR3 DNA follows: TGCGCCAGCAGTGATCCGAGCGGGCCCCAATGGGTCCAGTACTTC. The encoded protein is CASSDPSGPQWVQYF.

The chain joins TRBV10-3 to TRBJ2-2; TRBD2 aligns across 8 bases. From germline, CDR1 is ENHRY and CDR2 SYGVKD. The junction had 12 bases not matched to a gene; V was cut back by 8 bases and J by 7 bases. The CDR3 is 15 amino acids. The CDR3 reads CAIGAAGGAGGELFF. In DNA form, the CDR3 reads TGTGCCATCGGTGCGGCGGGGGGCGCAGGCGGGGAGCTGTTTTTT.

This chain connects TRBV6-5 to TRBJ1-3; the D gene is possibly TRBD1 (6 bases). The V gene's germline CDR1 is MNHEY and CDR2 SVGAGI. There are 14 residues in the CDR3. Trimming removed 5 bases from V and 4 bases from J, with 12 bases in between. The CDR3 nucleotides are TGTGCCAGCAGTATGCGGACAGACGGAAACACCATATATTTT. Encoded protein: CASSMRTDGNTIYF.

The rearrangement links TRBV5-1 to TRBJ1-2; D perhaps matches TRBD1 (6 bases). V dropped 1 base and J dropped 8 bases, with 15 bases sitting between them. CDR1 SGHRS and CDR2 YFSETQ come from the germline V gene. The CDR3 spans 14 residues. CDR3 bases: TGCGCCAGCAGCTTGCATACAGGGTACGGAGGCTACACCTTC. It yields the protein CASSLHTGYGGYTF.

This clone came up once. The rearrangement links TRBV15 to TRBJ2-5, with 10 bases lining up with TRBD1. CDR1 and CDR2 (germline): LNHNV, YYDKDF (reference sequence). The ends lost 3 bases at V and 5 bases at J; junction bases unmatched: 6. The CDR3 contains 15 residues. The CDR3 sequence is CATSRDRGARETQYF. CDR3 nucleotide sequence: TGTGCCACCAGCAGGGACAGGGGGGCCCGGGAGACCCAGTACTTC.

The CDR3 here is CAWSTGSLNTEAFF. For the CDR3, the DNA is TGTGCCTGGAGTACAGGTAGCCTGAACACTGAAGCTTTCTTT. V gene TRBV30 combines with J gene TRBJ1-1, with TRBD1 as a possible D gene (5 bases). The CDR3 is 14 amino acids. Germline V lookup: CDR1 GTSNPN, CDR2 SVGIG (reference sequence). V lost 2 bases and J lost 0, with 10 bases in between.

The chain couples TRBV5-1 to TRBJ2-7; D unresolved. The CDR3 consists of 14 residues. Germline CDR1 is SGHRS and CDR2 is YFSETQ. With 4 bases removed from V and 2 bases from J, the gap between germline ends came to 13 bases. CDR3 DNA sequence: TGCGCCAGCAGCGCCTCGACTGACACCTACGAGCAGTACTTC. This sequence encodes CASSASTDTYEQYF.

The chain employs TRBV6-5 and TRBJ1-5; TRBD1 matches 7 bases. The germline V gene has CDR1 MNHEY and CDR2 SVGAGI. V shed 5 bases and J 7 bases; nucleotides not matched to a gene: 11. The CDR3 spans 15 residues. The CDR3, as DNA: TGTGCCAGCAGTCAGTCGGACAGGACGGGGCAGCCCCAGCATTTT. This encodes CASSQSDRTGQPQHF.

The chain recombines TRBV4-3 with TRBJ2-5, with a possible D match to TRBD2 (6 bases). Trimming cost V 4 bases and J 5 bases, with 17 bases left between them. Germline V gives CDR1 LGHNA, CDR2 YSLEER. The CDR3 covers 15 residues. DNA of the CDR3: TGCGCCAGCAGCCTCAGCACCGGAGGGCTTGAGACCCAGTACTTC. It yields the protein CASSLSTGGLETQYF.

This sequence joins TRBV7-2 and TRBJ1-2; the D gene is possibly TRBD1 (5 bases). Trimming stripped 1 base from V and 4 bases from J, with 16 bases between. This CDR3 contains 16 residues. The germline gives CDR1 SGHTA, CDR2 FQGNSA. As DNA, the CDR3 is TGTGCCAGCAGCTTAGTGTTGGGGCCGGGCCTCTATGGCTACACCTTC. Translation gives CASSLVLGPGLYGYTF. Using reference TRBV7-2 and TRBJ1-2 for the parts outside the CDR3, the full variable domain is GAGVSQSPSNKVTEKGKDVELRCDPISGHTALYWYRQSLGQGLEFLIYFQGNSAPDKSGLPSDRFSAERTGGSVSTLTIQRTQQEDSAVYLCASSLVLGPGLYGYTFGSGTRLTVV.

The chain is built from TRBV18 and TRBJ2-3, with D perhaps TRBD1 (6 bases). CDR1 and CDR2 (germline): KGHSH, LQKENI. Trimming removed 4 bases at V and 3 bases at J, with 8 bases between. This CDR3 comprises 13 residues. CDR3 residues: CASSLGTTDTQYF. Written as DNA, the CDR3 is TGTGCCAGCTCACTCGGGACAACAGATACGCAGTATTTT.

CDR3 loop: CSASGLTIYEQYF. CDR3 DNA: TGCAGTGCTAGTGGGCTGACGATCTACGAGCAGTACTTC. The chain couples TRBV20-1 to TRBJ2-7; D gene uncertain. CDR1 and CDR2 (germline): DFQATT, SNEGSKA (reference sequence). This CDR3 has 13 residues. Trimming left V 3 bases short and J 3 bases short, with 12 bases between.

This chain links TRBV18 with TRBJ2-2, with 7 bases matching TRBD1. This CDR3 is built from 15 residues. Germline V lookup: CDR1 KGHSH, CDR2 LQKENI. The trim removed 6 bases at V and 3 bases at J, leaving 7 bases unmatched. The chain's CDR3 is CASSANRGDTGELFF. In nucleotides, the CDR3 is TGTGCCAGCTCGGCCAACAGGGGCGACACCGGGGAGCTGTTTTTT.

The rearrangement joins TRBV6-6 to TRBJ1-1, with no clear D. The germline CDR1 and CDR2 sequences are MNHNY and SVGAGI (reference sequence). The CDR3 length is 16 residues. V was shortened by 0 bases and J by 1 base, with 12 bases between the two germline ends. CDR3 nucleotides: TGTGCCAGCAGTTACTCGAAAGGTGGAACGAACACTGAAGCTTTCTTT. Encoded protein: CASSYSKGGTNTEAFF.

The chain has TRBV19 and TRBJ2-1, with 7 bases that match TRBD2. CDR3 length: 17 amino acids. With 3 bases clipped from V and 4 bases from J, the junction kept 12 bases outside the gene matches. Germline-derived CDR1 and CDR2 are LNHDA and SQIVND (reference sequence). The CDR3 sequence is CASSILKRAGVYNEQFF. The CDR3 DNA is TGTGCCAGTAGTATCCTAAAGAGGGCGGGAGTATACAATGAGCAGTTCTTC. The whole variable domain, filled in from reference TRBV19 and TRBJ2-1, reads DGGITQSPKYLFRKEGQNVTLSCEQNLNHDAMYWYRQDPGQGLRLIYYSQIVNDFQKGDIAEGYSVSREKKESFPLTVTSAQKNPTAFYLCASSILKRAGVYNEQFFGPGTRLTVL.

V is TRBV9 and J is TRBJ2-7; 13 nucleotides line up with TRBD2. From germline, CDR1 is SGDLS and CDR2 YYNGEE. This CDR3 contains 16 residues. V was pared by 10 bases and J by 0 bases, with 10 bases of the junction left unmatched. The CDR3 DNA reads TGTGCCCGTTCGGGGACTAGCGGGAACAGCTCCTACGAGCAGTACTTC. Protein: CARSGTSGNSSYEQYF.